The 28 T cell receptor beta chains in this list originate from one sample, sequenced in a study of control samples from healthy donors and cancer patients. Assay: immunoSEQ multiplex PCR; the TCRdb copy retains only in-frame clones and omits some. Of 25,000 to 30,000 clones in the sample, approximately 90% are singletons; the top ten hold 1.5% to 2%. Material: PBMCs. All receptors derive from a woman aged 40 to 50 with lung cancer.

V and J are TRBV28 and TRBJ1-2, with 8 nucleotides matching TRBD1. Germline V gives CDR1 MDHEN, CDR2 SYDVKM. The CDR3 has 14 residues. Trimming cost V 6 bases and J 6 bases; bases outside gene matches: 9. The CDR3 DNA sequence: TGTGCCAGCAGAGTACAGGGGGATGAAGATGGCTACACCTTC. This translates into CASRVQGDEDGYTF.

The rearrangement joins TRBV28 to TRBJ1-2; D may be TRBD1 (5 bases). V was trimmed by 5 bases and J by 5 bases, leaving 15 bases between them. Looked up from germline, CDR1 is MDHEN and CDR2 is SYDVKM. The CDR3 runs to 14 residues. The CDR3 DNA sequence: TGTGCCAGCAGTGGGGGGAACTCTGGGTATGGCTACACCTTC. Protein: CASSGGNSGYGYTF.

Written as DNA, the CDR3 is TGTGCCAGTAGCACGAGTCGGGGGTGGACTGAAGCTTTCTTT. Encoded protein: CASSTSRGWTEAFF. The chain carries TRBV19 and TRBJ1-1, with D perhaps matching TRBD1 (5 bases). V was shortened by 6 bases and J by 5 bases, with 16 bases between the two germline ends. Looked up from germline, CDR1 is LNHDA and CDR2 is SQIVND (reference sequence). This CDR3 is 14 amino acids long.

This clone appeared a few times. J is TRBJ2-7 and V is TRBV6-1, with TRBD2 as a possible D gene (5 bases). The CDR3 loop spans 14 amino acids. V shed 3 bases and J shed 2 bases, with 11 bases lying between them. Germline loops: CDR1 MNHNS, CDR2 SASEGT. The CDR3 region is CASSERRVPYEQYF. CDR3 coding DNA: TGTGCCAGCAGTGAGAGGCGGGTACCCTACGAGCAGTACTTC.

This rearrangement joins TRBV12-3 or TRBV12-4 to TRBJ2-5; D call uncertain. The CDR3 spans 11 residues. With 3 bases removed from V and 5 bases from J, the gap between germline ends came to 4 bases. The CDR3 nucleotides read TGTGCCAGCAGTTTTGGTGAGACCCAGTACTTC. Its translation is CASSFGETQYF.

V usage is TRBV7-9 and J usage is TRBJ2-7, with 8 bases fitting TRBD2. This CDR3 contains 16 residues. V lost 4 bases and J lost 3; bases outside the gene matches: 11. From germline, CDR1 is SEHNR and CDR2 FQNEAQ (reference sequence). The CDR3 DNA reads TGTGCCAGCAGCTGGACCCTATCCGGGGGGGACTACGAGCAGTACTTC. Its translation: CASSWTLSGGDYEQYF.

The V call is TRBV29-1, the J call TRBJ1-4; D not certain. V lost 6 bases to trimming and J lost 0 bases, with 11 bases between them. Germline CDR1 and CDR2: SQVTM and ANQGSEA. This CDR3 comprises 14 residues. This chain's CDR3 is CSVTRSTTNEKLFF. CDR3 coding DNA: TGCAGCGTGACCAGGTCTACAACTAATGAAAAACTGTTTTTT.

The chain is built from TRBV5-4 and TRBJ2-1; 7 bases are a match to TRBD1. CDR3 size: 15 residues. Looked up from germline, CDR1 is SGHNT and CDR2 is YYREEE (reference sequence). V was clipped by 4 bases and J by 3 bases; unmatched bases: 7. For the CDR3, the DNA is TGTGCCAGCAGCGATCACAGGGGTGGCTACAATGAGCAGTTCTTC. Translation gives CASSDHRGGYNEQFF.

This clone was seen more than once but under ten times. The chain couples TRBV6-5 to TRBJ2-1, with 11 bases fitting TRBD1. V lost 8 bases and J lost 9; bases outside the gene matches: 12. This CDR3 region has 15 residues. The V gene's germline CDR1 is MNHEY and CDR2 SVGAGI. The CDR3 region is CASRTRTGGNGEQFF. The CDR3 nucleotides are TGTGCCAGCCGAACCCGGACAGGGGGCAACGGTGAGCAGTTCTTC.

This sequence joins TRBV6-1 and TRBJ1-1, with D uncertain. V lost 0 bases, J lost 11 bases, and 13 bases lay in between. The CDR3 is made up of 13 amino acids. Germline V gene sequence: CDR1 MNHNS, CDR2 SASEGT. The DNA for the CDR3 is TGTGCCAGCAGTGAAGCGCGGGCAAGGAGGGCTTTCTTT. This gives the protein CASSEARARRAFF.

The chain recombines TRBV18 with TRBJ2-1, with a weak D call TRBD2 (5 bases). CDR1 and CDR2 from the germline V gene are KGHSH and LQKENI. The CDR3 sequence is 13 residues long. Trimming removed 2 bases from V and 7 bases from J, with 9 bases in between. The chain's CDR3 is CASSPIWTNEQFF. The CDR3 coding sequence is TGTGCCAGCTCACCAATATGGACTAATGAGCAGTTCTTC.

A single count supports this clone. The chain uses TRBV10-2 and TRBJ2-7, with 7 nucleotides matching TRBD2. Per the germline V gene, CDR1 is WSHSY and CDR2 is SAAADI. Unmatched junction bases numbered 1, after V lost 7 bases and J lost 4 bases. The CDR3 consists of 11 residues. The CDR3 DNA follows: TGCGCCAGCACAGCGGGGTACGAGCAGTACTTC. This encodes CASTAGYEQYF.

J is TRBJ2-2 and V is TRBV27; D remains unclear. Trimming removed 2 bases from V and 4 bases from J, with 2 bases in between. The V gene's germline CDR1 is MNHEY and CDR2 SMNVEV (reference sequence). There are 12 residues in the CDR3. DNA of the CDR3: TGTGCCAGCAGTTTAACCACCGGGGAGCTGTTTTTT. It codes for CASSLTTGELFF.

This chain joins TRBV5-4 and TRBJ1-1; D is possibly TRBD1 (6 bases). From germline, CDR1 is SGHNT and CDR2 YYREEE (reference sequence). The ends were cut back, 3 bases at V and 5 bases at J, with 17 bases in the middle. CDR3 length: 15 amino acids. CDR3 in amino acids: CASSSIGGSGTEAFF. The CDR3 DNA sequence: TGTGCCAGCAGCTCGATAGGGGGTTCCGGAACTGAAGCTTTCTTT.

In this sample, this clone turned up a few times. The V gene is TRBV5-5, the J gene TRBJ2-5; TRBD2 aligns across 12 bases. The CDR3 consists of 16 residues. J lost 4 bases, V lost 0 bases, and 4 bases had no gene match. CDR1 SGHKS and CDR2 YYEKEE come from the germline V gene (reference sequence). CDR3 nucleotide sequence: TGTGCCAGCAGCTTGGATCTAGCGGGGGGGCGAGAGACCCAGTACTTC. Translated: CASSLDLAGGRETQYF.

The V and J genes are TRBV7-3 and TRBJ1-5; no reliable D call. CDR3 length equals 16 residues. The V gene lost 2 bases and the J gene lost 9 bases, with 20 bases spanning the gap. CDR1 and CDR2 from the germline V gene are SGHTA and FQGTGA. CDR3 protein: CASSLSSEIKGWPQHF. CDR3 bases: TGTGCCAGCAGCTTATCCTCAGAAATTAAGGGATGGCCCCAGCATTTT. The full variable domain, rest sourced from reference TRBV7-3 and TRBJ1-5, is GAGVSQTPSNKVTEKGKYVELRCDPISGHTALYWYRQSLGQGPEFLIYFQGTGAADDSGLPNDRFFAVRPEGSVSTLKIQRTERGDSAVYLCASSLSSEIKGWPQHFGDGTRLSIL.

The rearrangement links TRBV28 to TRBJ1-1; D is perhaps TRBD1 (5 bases). The CDR3 sequence is 14 residues long. Deletions cut 5 bases from V and 1 base from J, with 11 bases between. Germline CDR1 MDHEN, CDR2 SYDVKM. The CDR3 sequence: CASSPLQENTEAFF. In nucleotides, the CDR3 is TGTGCCAGCAGTCCCCTACAGGAGAACACTGAAGCTTTCTTT.

V usage is TRBV18 and J usage is TRBJ2-5; 9 bases are a match to TRBD1. Germline CDR1 KGHSH, CDR2 LQKENI. This CDR3 region has 13 residues. Unmatched junction bases numbered 3, after V lost 5 bases and J lost 5 bases. As DNA, the CDR3 is TGTGCCAGCTCAACCGGGACAGGGGAGACCCAGTACTTC. It is translated as CASSTGTGETQYF.

V gene TRBV20-1 combines with J gene TRBJ1-2; unclear D gene. The germline V gene encodes CDR1 DFQATT and CDR2 SNEGSKA (reference sequence). The V end was cut by 6 bases, the J end by 8 bases, with 13 bases between. CDR3 length: 11 amino acids. CDR3 amino acids: CSAPEAWGYTF. The CDR3 bases are TGCAGTGCCCCGGAGGCGTGGGGCTACACCTTC.

The chain combines TRBV4-3 with TRBJ1-4; D not resolved. CDR1 and CDR2 from the germline V gene are LGHNA and YSLEER. The ends were cut back, 4 bases at V and 4 bases at J, with 13 bases in the middle. This CDR3 has 15 residues. The CDR3: CASSLTQTGNEKLFF. Here the CDR3 DNA reads TGCGCCAGCAGCCTGACACAGACGGGTAATGAAAAACTGTTTTTT.

The gene calls are TRBV7-2 and TRBJ1-2, with a possible D match to TRBD1 (6 bases). CDR3 length: 14 residues. CDR1 is SGHTA, CDR2 FQGNSA, per germline. Trimming stripped 5 bases from V and 4 bases from J, with 14 bases between. CDR3 amino acids: CASSPDRTAYGYTF. The CDR3 DNA reads TGTGCCAGCAGCCCAGACCGGACAGCCTATGGCTACACCTTC.

The rearrangement uses TRBV11-2 and TRBJ1-5, with D possibly matching TRBD1 (5 bases). Germline lookup yields CDR1 SGHAT and CDR2 FQNNGV. The CDR3 has 17 residues. Trimming took 0 bases from V and 6 from J, leaving 18 bases between them. The CDR3 DNA is TGTGCCAGCAGCTTAGATGGGGGACGGAGGACGGGTCAGCCCCAGCATTTT. Protein product: CASSLDGGRRTGQPQHF. Using reference TRBV11-2 and TRBJ1-5 for the parts outside the CDR3, the full variable domain is EAGVAQSPRYKIIEKRQSVAFWCNPISGHATLYWYQQILGQGPKLLIQFQNNGVVDDSQLPKDRFSAERLKGVDSTLKIQPAKLEDSAVYLCASSLDGGRRTGQPQHFGDGTRLSIL.

The CDR3 DNA is TGTGCCAGCAGTTATCGCGTCCCGGGACAGGGGGCTAATGAAAAACTGTTTTTT. Translating gives CASSYRVPGQGANEKLFF. The chain joins TRBV6-2 or TRBV6-3 to TRBJ1-4; 11 positions agree with TRBD1. Germline V gene sequence: CDR1 MNHEY, CDR2 SVGEGT. V lost 3 bases to trimming and J lost 3 bases; unmatched junction nucleotides: 9. The CDR3 contains 18 residues.

As DNA, the CDR3 is TGTGCCAGTAGTATTAACGGACAGTTATTTCAGCCCCAGCATTTT. This codes for CASSINGQLFQPQHF. The V call is TRBV19, the J call TRBJ1-5; maybe TRBD1 (6 bases). V was clipped by 3 bases and J by 6 bases, with 15 bases between them. The germline V gene has CDR1 LNHDA and CDR2 SQIVND (reference sequence). The length of the CDR3 is 15 residues.

A few counts support this clone. This chain joins TRBV5-1 and TRBJ2-7, with D perhaps being TRBD1 or TRBD2 (5 bases each). The V gene's germline CDR1 is SGHRS and CDR2 YFSETQ. Trimming cost V 3 bases and J 4 bases, with 17 bases left between them. The CDR3 contains 15 residues. CDR3 loop: CASSSRGDGIYEQYF. CDR3 in DNA: TGCGCCAGCAGCTCTCGAGGGGACGGTATATACGAGCAGTACTTC.

The chain couples TRBV6-5 to TRBJ1-2; D not resolved. Germline V CDR1 and CDR2: MNHEY, SVGAGI. This CDR3 comprises 10 residues. The ends were cut back, 1 base at V and 6 bases at J, with 0 bases in the middle. The DNA for the CDR3 is TGTGCCAGCAGTTACTATGGCTACACCTTC. Protein: CASSYYGYTF.

The CDR3, as DNA: TGTGCCACCAGTGATTTGCTCCGAGATACGCAGTATTTT. It is translated as CATSDLLRDTQYF. V and J are TRBV24-1 and TRBJ2-3, with D uncertain. Germline V gene data show CDR1 as KGHDR and CDR2 as SFDVKD. The ends were cut back, 0 bases at V and 5 bases at J, with 5 bases in the middle. CDR3 size: 13 residues.

This chain uses TRBV10-3 with TRBJ1-3, with 8 bases that match TRBD1. In germline, CDR1 is ENHRY, CDR2 SYGVKD. Trimming cost V 4 bases and J 1 base; bases outside gene matches: 3. This CDR3 has 15 residues. This CDR3 reads CAISVGQGSGNTIYF. CDR3 nucleotides: TGTGCCATCAGTGTTGGACAGGGATCTGGAAACACCATATATTTT.